This T cell receptor (beta chain) was sequenced during a study of blood T cells in healthy people across ages. Overall study: Capturing about one barcoded beta molecule per two T cells was achieved by template switching.

Sample-barcoded 5' priming and a J-beta primer mix drove a second PCR of 7 to 11 cycles. TCRdb analysed the 5' RACE reads with MiXCR anew, one entry per CDR3 protein. The data show 800,000 or so distinct CDR3 sequences, with around 62% seen just once and about 30% held by the top ten. This CDR3 has 14 residues. CDR1 and CDR2 (germline): MGHDK, SYGVNS. Trimming left V 7 bases short and J 0 bases short, with 13 bases between. Staff drew about 10 milliliters of peripheral blood from each donor. This receptor was identified in a man aged 30-40 years in good health. The chain couples TRBV25-1 to TRBJ2-7; D unresolved. Sequencing used blood. Here the CDR3 reads CASTPGVPSYEQYF. The CDR3 DNA sequence: TGTGCCAGCACCCCTGGGGTTCCCTCCTACGAGCAGTACTTC.